This T cell receptor beta chain was observed in a study of blood T cell repertoires in COVID-19. Study summary: The United States, Italy and Spain were the sources of the acute and convalescent COVID-19 samples.

The table lists this clone with a few counts. This sample also contains other DNA sequences that code for the same CDR3. In the original processing: Amplification of reference gene primers provided the estimated nucleated cell counts. Sequencing was performed with immunoSEQ multiplex PCR; in TCRdb, only in-frame clones are kept and a portion is missing. From that table come the V and J calls and clone size; the DNA was used to work out D and trimming. The table lists 180,000 or so clones, about 88% of them singletons, with approximately 6.5% in the top ten. The germline V gene has CDR1 SGHAT and CDR2 FQNNGV. Trimming took off 5 bases at V and 5 bases at J, with 9 bases between the two ends. This CDR3 spans 12 amino acids.

The chain links TRBV11-2 to TRBJ1-1, with D possibly being TRBD1 (5 bases). Sequenced material: peripheral blood. The TCR was taken from a woman of 80 years or more in a cohort sampled during active or convalescent COVID-19. In nucleotides, the CDR3 is TGTGCCAGCAGCCCCACAGGAACTGAAGCTTTCTTT. The encoded protein is CASSPTGTEAFF. The variable domain in full, with the rest retrieved from reference TRBV11-2 and TRBJ1-1, is EAGVAQSPRYKIIEKRQSVAFWCNPISGHATLYWYQQILGQGPKLLIQFQNNGVVDDSQLPKDRFSAERLKGVDSTLKIQPAKLEDSAVYLCASSPTGTEAFFGQGTRLTVV.